The 23 T cell receptor beta chains reported below all come from one sample, sequenced in a study of blood T cell repertoires in COVID-19. The repertoire was sequenced with immunoSEQ multiplex PCR; TCRdb's copy has only in-frame clones and lacks some. Among 150,000 to 180,000 clones listed, 80% to 90% were seen once. The sequencing input was peripheral blood. The receptors derive from a woman aged 70 to 79 with acute or convalescent COVID-19.

This chain uses TRBV2 with TRBJ1-3; possible D gene TRBD1, 6 bases. CDR3 length: 14 amino acids. Germline V gene data show CDR1 as SNHLY and CDR2 as FYNNEI. Deletions cut 8 bases from V and 2 bases from J, with 13 bases between. The chain's CDR3 is CASVQGRPGNTIYF. The CDR3 DNA is TGTGCCAGCGTACAGGGACGTCCTGGAAACACCATATATTTT.

The chain carries TRBV27 and TRBJ1-1; D perhaps matches TRBD1 (5 bases). The length of the CDR3 is 16 residues. Germline V CDR1 and CDR2: MNHEY, SMNVEV (reference sequence). V lost 3 bases and J lost 0, with 14 bases in between. CDR3 sequence (DNA): TGTGCCAGCAGTTTGCGATCAGGGACTTTGAACACTGAAGCTTTCTTT. Translation gives CASSLRSGTLNTEAFF.

The chain combines TRBV9 with TRBJ1-6; D remains unclear. CDR3 length: 15 amino acids. The V gene's germline CDR1 is SGDLS and CDR2 YYNGEE. Trimming removed 4 bases from V and 6 bases from J, with 14 bases in between. In nucleotides, the CDR3 is TGTGCCAGCAGCCCTCAGACACAGATTAATTCACCCCTCCACTTT. This encodes CASSPQTQINSPLHF. Combining the CDR3 with reference TRBV9 and TRBJ1-6 gives the whole variable domain DSGVTQTPKHLITATGQRVTLRCSPRSGDLSVYWYQQSLDQGLQFLIQYYNGEERAKGNILERFSAQQFPDLHSELNLSSLELGDSALYFCASSPQTQINSPLHFGNGTRLTVT.

The gene calls are TRBV27 and TRBJ1-2, with 9 nucleotides matching TRBD1. Per the germline V gene, CDR1 is MNHEY and CDR2 is SMNVEV (reference sequence). V gave up 6 bases and J gave up 7 bases; unmatched junction bases: 9. The CDR3 loop spans 14 amino acids. The CDR3 nucleotides read TGTGCCAGCAGCTGGACAGGGGATCTGGGTGGCTACACCTTC. As protein: CASSWTGDLGGYTF.

The chain employs TRBV28 and TRBJ1-6, with TRBD1 matching over 8 bases. CDR1 and CDR2 (germline): MDHEN, SYDVKM. The V and J ends lost 3 bases and 7 bases, in that order; junction bases with no gene match: 5. This CDR3 has 15 residues. The CDR3 here is CASSFATGVNSPLHF. In nucleotides, the CDR3 is TGTGCCAGCAGTTTCGCGACAGGGGTGAATTCACCCCTCCACTTT. The full variable domain, rest sourced from reference TRBV28 and TRBJ1-6, is DVKVTQSSRYLVKRTGEKVFLECVQDMDHENMFWYRQDPGLGLRLIYFSYDVKMKEKGDIPEGYSVSREKKERFSLILESASTNQTSMYLCASSFATGVNSPLHFGNGTRLTVT.

This clone was detected once. V is TRBV6-5 and J is TRBJ2-1; TRBD1 matches at 9 bases. The J segment lost 12 bases and the V segment lost 7 bases, leaving 16 bases of the junction unmatched. The V gene's germline CDR1 is MNHEY and CDR2 SVGAGI. The CDR3 is 15 residues long. The CDR3 coding sequence is TGTGCCAGCATTGGGGGCGGACAGGGGTCAGGTGGGCAGTTCTTC. This translates into CASIGGGQGSGGQFF.

CDR3 amino acids: CASSEGGQKGNTQYF. The CDR3 DNA reads as TGTGCCAGCAGCGAGGGTGGCCAAAAAGGAAATACGCAGTATTTT. The chain is built from TRBV5-4 and TRBJ2-3; possibly TRBD2 for D (5 bases). Germline CDR1 SGHNT, CDR2 YYREEE (reference sequence). The CDR3 spans 15 residues. Deletions cut 4 bases from V and 7 bases from J, with 19 bases between.

This chain links TRBV18 with TRBJ1-2; D not resolved. Germline V CDR1 and CDR2: KGHSH, LQKENI. This CDR3 is 14 amino acids long. Trimming removed 0 bases from V and 6 bases from J, with 11 bases in between. CDR3 residues: CASSPPSIPHGYTF. As DNA, the CDR3 is TGTGCCAGCTCACCACCGAGCATTCCGCATGGCTACACCTTC.

The V gene is TRBV2, the J gene TRBJ2-2, with TRBD2 as a possible D gene (6 bases). The CDR3 contains 15 residues. Germline V gene data show CDR1 as SNHLY and CDR2 as FYNNEI. V dropped 6 bases and J dropped 1 base, with 12 bases sitting between them. The CDR3 DNA reads TGTGCCAGCAGGGGAGGTACAGGGAACACCGGGGAGCTGTTTTTT. It is translated as CASRGGTGNTGELFF. Variable domain in full (rest from reference TRBV2 and TRBJ2-2): EPEVTQTPSHQVTQMGQEVILRCVPISNHLYFYWYRQILGQKVEFLVSFYNNEISEKSEIFDDQFSVERPDGSNFTLKIRSTKLEDSAMYFCASRGGTGNTGELFFGEGSRLTVL.

V gene TRBV19 combines with J gene TRBJ1-1; D gene uncertain. Germline loops: CDR1 LNHDA, CDR2 SQIVND (reference sequence). V was clipped by 3 bases and J by 6 bases, with 17 bases between them. The length of the CDR3 is 15 residues. The chain's CDR3 is CASSMGAGGFAEAFF. The DNA for the CDR3 is TGTGCCAGTAGTATGGGCGCAGGAGGGTTTGCTGAAGCTTTCTTT. Complete variable domain (other parts from reference TRBV19 and TRBJ1-1): DGGITQSPKYLFRKEGQNVTLSCEQNLNHDAMYWYRQDPGQGLRLIYYSQIVNDFQKGDIAEGYSVSREKKESFPLTVTSAQKNPTAFYLCASSMGAGGFAEAFFGQGTRLTVV.

CDR3 bases: TGTGCCAGCAGCTTTTTGAGAAATAGCAATCAGCCCCAGCATTTT. It translates to CASSFLRNSNQPQHF. The chain employs TRBV5-8 and TRBJ1-5; D is ambiguous. Germline V lookup: CDR1 SGHTS, CDR2 YDEGEE. CDR3 length: 15 amino acids. Trimming took 2 bases from V and 0 from J, leaving 9 bases between them.

The V and J genes are TRBV5-1 and TRBJ2-1, with 8 nucleotides matching TRBD1. Germline loops: CDR1 SGHRS, CDR2 YFSETQ. V was clipped by 0 bases and J by 4 bases; unmatched bases: 3. The CDR3 is made up of 15 amino acids. As DNA, the CDR3 is TGCGCCAGCAGCTTGGACACAGGGGGTTACAATGAGCAGTTCTTC. Its translation: CASSLDTGGYNEQFF.

This chain links TRBV4-1 with TRBJ1-5; the match to TRBD1 covers 7 bases. Germline CDR1 is MGHRA and CDR2 is YSYEKL. CDR3 size: 15 residues. Unmatched junction bases numbered 4, after V lost 4 bases and J lost 1 base. Written as DNA, the CDR3 is TGCGCCAGCAGCCTGACAGGGAGAAGCAATCAGCCCCAGCATTTT. It encodes CASSLTGRSNQPQHF.

The J gene is TRBJ2-3, the V gene TRBV7-2; TRBD1 aligns across 8 bases. Germline assignment: CDR1 SGHTA and CDR2 FQGNSA. With 3 bases clipped from V and 6 bases from J, the junction kept 2 bases outside the gene matches. This CDR3 spans 13 amino acids. CDR3 DNA sequence: TGTGCCAGCAGCTTCAACAGGGGGGATACGCAGTATTTT. Protein: CASSFNRGDTQYF.

The chain carries TRBV7-9 and TRBJ1-1; weak D call: TRBD1 (5 bases). This CDR3 is 16 amino acids long. The V and J ends lost 1 base and 1 base respectively, with 13 bases between them. Germline CDR1 and CDR2: SEHNR and FQNEAQ (reference sequence). The CDR3 DNA follows: TGTGCCAGCAGCTTAGAGCCGGGGCGGGGGAACACTGAAGCTTTCTTT. Amino acid sequence: CASSLEPGRGNTEAFF.

The chain uses TRBV2 and TRBJ1-1; TRBD1 agrees at 7 bases. Germline assignment: CDR1 SNHLY and CDR2 FYNNEI. The V gene end was trimmed by 4 bases and the J gene end by 5 bases; junction bases not matched to a gene: 7. CDR3 size: 14 residues. The CDR3 protein is CASSGQGFGTEAFF. In DNA form, the CDR3 reads TGTGCCAGCAGTGGACAGGGCTTCGGGACTGAAGCTTTCTTT.

The genes are TRBV29-1 and TRBJ1-1; TRBD1 is a possible D gene (6 bases). From germline, CDR1 is SQVTM and CDR2 ANQGSEA. V was shortened by 3 bases and J by 10 bases, with 12 bases between the two germline ends. There are 11 residues in the CDR3. The CDR3 nucleotides are TGCAGCGTTGACAGGGACACCTCAGCTTTCTTT. Protein: CSVDRDTSAFF.

This clone was observed a single time. The chain has TRBV27 and TRBJ1-2; no clear D. The CDR3 covers 13 residues. V gave up 6 bases and J gave up 8 bases, with 16 bases separating them. Germline loops: CDR1 MNHEY, CDR2 SMNVEV (reference sequence). The CDR3 loop is CASSPAGLWGYTF. CDR3 DNA sequence: TGTGCCAGCAGCCCTGCGGGTTTATGGGGCTACACCTTC.

This chain uses TRBV6-2 or TRBV6-3 with TRBJ1-2, with 8 bases aligning to TRBD1. The ends lost 2 bases at V and 2 bases at J; junction bases unmatched: 1. The V gene's germline CDR1 is MNHEY and CDR2 SVGEGT. CDR3 length: 14 residues. The CDR3 DNA sequence: TGTGCCAGCAGTTACCGGGACAGGAACTATGGCTACACCTTC. The encoded protein is CASSYRDRNYGYTF.

This rearrangement joins TRBV29-1 to TRBJ2-3, with D perhaps TRBD2 (6 bases). The V and J ends lost 7 bases and 4 bases respectively, with 15 bases between them. Germline V gives CDR1 SQVTM, CDR2 ANQGSEA. This CDR3 is 13 amino acids long. The CDR3, as DNA: TGCAGCGCCTGGGGCGGGGACTCAGATACGCAGTATTTT. It yields the protein CSAWGGDSDTQYF.

The chain uses TRBV7-9 and TRBJ1-2; D remains unclear. This CDR3 has 14 residues. The germline V and J ends were trimmed by 1 base and 4 bases, with 10 bases remaining between them. The germline V gene has CDR1 SEHNR and CDR2 FQNEAQ (reference sequence). The CDR3 sequence: CASSLVGRSYGYTF. The CDR3 DNA sequence: TGTGCCAGCAGCTTAGTGGGCCGATCCTATGGCTACACCTTC.

CDR3 DNA: TGTGCCCGACAGGGGGCCGATGAAGCTTTCTTT. It encodes CARQGADEAFF. The chain is built from TRBV30 and TRBJ1-1; 10 bases map to TRBD1. This CDR3 has 11 amino acids. Trimming cost V 8 bases and J 7 bases; bases outside gene matches: 4. Germline-derived CDR1 and CDR2 are GTSNPN and SVGIG (reference sequence).

The chain carries TRBV30 and TRBJ2-4; 14 nucleotides line up with TRBD2. CDR1 is GTSNPN and CDR2 is SVGIG in the germline V gene (reference sequence). The CDR3 sequence is 15 residues long. J gave up 6 bases and V 3 bases, and 4 bases lay outside the gene matches. The CDR3 sequence: CAWSWTSGGLNIQYF. The DNA of the CDR3 is TGTGCCTGGAGCTGGACTAGCGGGGGGCTAAACATTCAGTACTTC. Drawing the rest from reference TRBV30 and TRBJ2-4, the complete variable domain is SQTIHQWPATLVQPVGSPLSLECTVEGTSNPNLYWYRQAAGRGLQLLFYSVGIGQISSEVPQNLSASRPQDRQFILSSKKLLLSDSGFYLCAWSWTSGGLNIQYFGAGTRLSVL.